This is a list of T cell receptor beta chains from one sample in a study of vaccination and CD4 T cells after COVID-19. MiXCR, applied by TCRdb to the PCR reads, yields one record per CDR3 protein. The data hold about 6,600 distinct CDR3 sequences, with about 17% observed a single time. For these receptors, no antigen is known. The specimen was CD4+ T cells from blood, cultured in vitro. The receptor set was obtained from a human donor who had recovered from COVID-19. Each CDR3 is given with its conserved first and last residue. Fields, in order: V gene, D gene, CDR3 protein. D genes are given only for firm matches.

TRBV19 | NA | CASSSWDDSYEQYF
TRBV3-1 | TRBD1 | CASRSRDRAKDTQYF
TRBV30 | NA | CAWTGAPNGYTF
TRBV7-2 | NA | CASSTRGFQPQHF
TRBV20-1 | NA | CSAWSPNEKLFF
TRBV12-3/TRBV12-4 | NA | CASSPTRTASYEQYF
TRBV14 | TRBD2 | CASSQDALAGAYEQYF
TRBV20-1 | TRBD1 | CSARDDRGGSPFHF
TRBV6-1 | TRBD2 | CASSEPHITSGTVYEQFF
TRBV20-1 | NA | CSAFSGSGTDTQYF
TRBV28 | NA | CASSPDSYNEQFF
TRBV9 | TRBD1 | CASSVAGGGTEAFF
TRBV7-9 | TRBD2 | CASRGEGTQYF
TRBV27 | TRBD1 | CASSLGTGYLRDARETQYF
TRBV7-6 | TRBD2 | CASSLGGGGAYEQYF
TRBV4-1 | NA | CASSQDKRQGLPYEQYF
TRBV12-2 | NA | CASRWDSNEQFF
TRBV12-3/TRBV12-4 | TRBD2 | CASSLGVTYRLAGDLSYEQYF
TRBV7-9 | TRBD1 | CASSFRDRGNTIYF
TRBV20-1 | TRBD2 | CSAGLVDNEQFF
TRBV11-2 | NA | CASSSLRGAPYNEQFF
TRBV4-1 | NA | CASSQDGISSYNEQFF
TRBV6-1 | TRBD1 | CASSRQGQGESPASTDTQYF
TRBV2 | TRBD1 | CASRGQVNTGELFF
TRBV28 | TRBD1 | CASSQDRGGNTEAFF
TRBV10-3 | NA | CAISGGSGDTDTQYF
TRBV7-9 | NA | CASSSGPSSYNEQFF